The present T cell receptor beta chain was sequenced within a study of cytomegalovirus exposure and HLA in healthy donors. Germline assignment: CDR1 SGHRS and CDR2 YFSETQ. Trimming took 4 bases from V and 5 from J; bases not matched to a gene: 7. The CDR3 contains 17 residues. Study outcomes and limitations: Presence/absence results assume similar sequencing depth per donor, which may not hold. CMV antigen specificity was confirmed in vitro for three CMV-associated chains.

13 Jbeta primers and 60 Vbeta primers were used for the PCR. Sequenced by immunoSEQ multiplex PCR; TCRdb stores in-frame clones only, minus some. The table shows under 95,000 clones, with about three quarters occurring only once. This clone was seen only a few times. Its specificity is unknown. The sequencing sample was made of PBMCs. This rearrangement joins TRBV5-1 to TRBJ2-2; 14 nucleotides match TRBD2. The sequence came from a male donor in good health and CMV-seronegative. The CDR3 spells CASSPGLAGVDTGELFF. The CDR3 bases are TGCGCCAGCAGCCCGGGACTAGCGGGAGTAGATACCGGGGAGCTGTTTTTT.